Shown below are 29 T cell receptor beta chains from a single sample sequenced in a study of Ad26.COV2.S vaccination and SARS-CoV-2 variants. Assay used: immunoSEQ multiplex PCR; TCRdb lists only in-frame clones, some missing. This sample has 300,000 to 350,000 clones; approximately 86% occur once, and the top ten carry approximately 12%. Sample treatment: 19 received Ad26.COV2.S at low or high dose, single or two shots; a few received placebo; per-sample allocation not given. Following the first vaccine or placebo injection, samples were taken on day 63. The source was peripheral blood, collected in a trial of Ad26.COV2.S vaccine versus placebo. These receptors were obtained from a person between 18 and 60 years old who received the Ad26.COV2.S COVID-19 vaccine or a placebo.

The genes are TRBV5-1 and TRBJ2-7; D is perhaps TRBD2 (5 bases). V gave up 0 bases and J gave up 3 bases, with 10 bases separating them. Germline CDR1 is SGHRS and CDR2 is YFSETQ. The CDR3 runs 14 residues. CDR3 sequence: CASSLADGDYEQYF. The CDR3 DNA sequence: TGCGCCAGCAGCTTGGCCGACGGGGACTACGAGCAGTACTTC.

CDR3 bases: TGTGCCAGCAGCGTAAAGGGACTTATGAACACTGAAGCTTTCTTT. Its translation: CASSVKGLMNTEAFF. The gene calls are TRBV9 and TRBJ1-1; TRBD1 is a possible D gene (5 bases). The CDR3 has 15 amino acids. Between the trimmed V and J ends, which lost 1 base and 0 bases, there was a span of 10 bases. In germline, CDR1 is SGDLS, CDR2 YYNGEE.

This chain uses TRBV24-1 with TRBJ2-2; 7 nucleotides agree with TRBD1. V lost 4 bases to trimming and J lost 2 bases; unmatched junction nucleotides: 15. The CDR3 covers 19 residues. Germline values: CDR1 KGHDR, CDR2 SFDVKD. The CDR3: CATSDTEPHTGANTGELFF. CDR3 nucleotides: TGTGCCACCAGTGACACAGAGCCCCATACAGGGGCCAACACCGGGGAGCTGTTTTTT.

V usage is TRBV27 and J usage is TRBJ1-1; 8 nucleotides agree with TRBD1. Germline V gives CDR1 MNHEY, CDR2 SMNVEV (reference sequence). V trimming: 1 base; J trimming: 1 base; junction bases outside the gene matches: 2. The CDR3 covers 15 residues. The chain's CDR3 is CASSLFGQGNTEAFF. The CDR3 coding sequence is TGTGCCAGCAGTTTATTTGGACAGGGGAACACTGAAGCTTTCTTT.

This sequence joins TRBV7-2 and TRBJ1-5; tentatively, D is TRBD1 (6 bases). The germline V gene encodes CDR1 SGHTA and CDR2 FQGNSA. The V end lost 5 bases, the J end lost 2 bases, and 13 bases lay between the germline ends. CDR3 size: 15 residues. As DNA, the CDR3 is TGTGCCAGCAGCCTTACAGGGAGTGGCAATCAGCCCCAGCATTTT. The encoded protein is CASSLTGSGNQPQHF.

This clone was seen only once. The DNA of the CDR3 is TGCGCCAGCAGCCGACAAAGCACAGATACGCAGTATTTT. It is translated as CASSRQSTDTQYF. The chain uses TRBV4-1 and TRBJ2-3; D is uncertain. Trimming stripped 4 bases from V and 0 bases from J, with 5 bases between. This CDR3 is 13 amino acids long. Germline lookup yields CDR1 MGHRA and CDR2 YSYEKL.

This chain joins TRBV28 and TRBJ1-2; possible D gene TRBD1, 6 bases. The CDR3 runs to 15 residues. The germline V and J ends were trimmed by 2 bases and 7 bases, with 17 bases remaining between them. Germline lookup yields CDR1 MDHEN and CDR2 SYDVKM. This CDR3 reads CASSLRGGELGGYTF. For the CDR3, the DNA is TGTGCCAGCAGTTTAAGGGGGGGAGAGTTGGGTGGCTACACCTTC.

The V gene is TRBV19, the J gene TRBJ2-6; D call uncertain. CDR1 LNHDA and CDR2 SQIVND come from the germline V gene (reference sequence). The CDR3 spans 20 residues. V shed 2 bases and J shed 0 bases, with 20 bases lying between them. CDR3 coding DNA: TGTGCCAGTAGTATAAGCGCTCTAACTATACGATCCTCTGGGGCCAACGTCCTGACTTTC. This codes for CASSISALTIRSSGANVLTF.

The chain employs TRBV2 and TRBJ2-1; D may be TRBD2 (6 bases). The CDR3 is made up of 15 amino acids. V was cut by 6 bases and J by 3 bases, with 15 bases left in between. Germline CDR1 SNHLY, CDR2 FYNNEI. The CDR3 sequence: CASSPFREFYNEQFF. CDR3 in DNA: TGTGCCAGCAGCCCCTTTCGGGAGTTCTACAATGAGCAGTTCTTC.

V is TRBV10-3 and J is TRBJ1-1, with D possibly matching TRBD1 (5 bases). V was shortened by 0 bases and J by 0 bases, with 11 bases between the two germline ends. The CDR3 runs 16 residues. Germline CDR1 and CDR2: ENHRY and SYGVKD. CDR3 nucleotides: TGTGCCATCAGTGAGTCCTGGGGACGGATGAACACTGAAGCTTTCTTT. The encoded protein is CAISESWGRMNTEAFF.

This chain joins TRBV6-4 and TRBJ2-3; unclear D gene. This CDR3 region has 15 residues. Germline values: CDR1 MRHNA, CDR2 SNTAGT. Trimming removed 2 bases from V and 2 bases from J, with 11 bases in between. Written as DNA, the CDR3 is TGTGCCAGCAGTGACGGTCCTAGGGACACAGATACGCAGTATTTT. This sequence encodes CASSDGPRDTDTQYF.

This chain links TRBV19 with TRBJ2-5; tentative D call: TRBD1 (6 bases). The CDR3 has 11 amino acids. Trimming pared 5 bases from V and 7 bases from J, leaving 8 bases between. Germline lookup yields CDR1 LNHDA and CDR2 SQIVND (reference sequence). The CDR3 region is CASSVQGTQYF. CDR3 bases: TGTGCCAGTAGTGTACAGGGGACCCAGTACTTC. Looking up the rest from reference TRBV19 and TRBJ2-5 gives the full variable domain: DGGITQSPKYLFRKEGQNVTLSCEQNLNHDAMYWYRQDPGQGLRLIYYSQIVNDFQKGDIAEGYSVSREKKESFPLTVTSAQKNPTAFYLCASSVQGTQYFGPGTRLLVL.

The chain uses TRBV7-3 and TRBJ1-1, with no clear D. The germline CDR1 and CDR2 sequences are SGHTA and FQGTGA. CDR3 length: 13 amino acids. The V end was cut by 6 bases, the J end by 0 bases, with 8 bases between. CDR3 in DNA: TGTGCCAGCAGTTCCACCTTGAACACTGAAGCTTTCTTT. Amino acid sequence: CASSSTLNTEAFF.

This clone has a single count. The chain couples TRBV5-5 to TRBJ2-2; 7 nucleotides line up with TRBD2. The length of the CDR3 is 13 residues. Looked up from germline, CDR1 is SGHKS and CDR2 is YYEKEE (reference sequence). Trimming took 4 bases from V and 5 from J; bases not matched to a gene: 2. The CDR3 loop reads CASSRGVTGELFF. DNA of the CDR3: TGTGCCAGCAGCCGGGGGGTGACCGGGGAGCTGTTTTTT.

This clone showed up just a few times. The J gene is TRBJ1-1, the V gene TRBV4-1, with 8 nucleotides matching TRBD1. Germline V gene data show CDR1 as MGHRA and CDR2 as YSYEKL. The CDR3 totals 12 residues. J lost 6 bases, V lost 5 bases, and 2 bases had no gene match. The CDR3 loop reads CASSSQGAEAFF. In nucleotides, the CDR3 is TGCGCCAGCAGCTCACAGGGGGCTGAAGCTTTCTTT.

CDR3 protein: CASSIPWGANTEAFF. The CDR3 nucleotides read TGTGCCAGTAGTATTCCCTGGGGGGCGAACACTGAAGCTTTCTTT. The chain employs TRBV19 and TRBJ1-1; a weak D match, TRBD1 (6 bases). With 3 bases removed from V and 1 base from J, the gap between germline ends came to 12 bases. The V gene's germline CDR1 is LNHDA and CDR2 SQIVND (reference sequence). The CDR3 consists of 15 residues.

The genes are TRBV2 and TRBJ2-1; tentatively, D is TRBD2 (6 bases). The germline V gene has CDR1 SNHLY and CDR2 FYNNEI. V was pared by 3 bases and J by 0 bases, with 15 bases between. CDR3 length equals 17 residues. CDR3 residues: CASSEGGALSSYNEQFF. CDR3 nucleotide sequence: TGTGCCAGCAGTGAGGGCGGGGCATTAAGCTCCTACAATGAGCAGTTCTTC.

Here the CDR3 DNA reads TGTGCCAGCAGCCACACTCTAGAGACAGATACGCAGTATTTT. Translated, it gives CASSHTLETDTQYF. This chain connects TRBV3-1 (or the pseudogene TRBV3-2) to TRBJ2-3; D uncertain. Between the trimmed V and J ends, which lost 3 bases and 3 bases, there was a span of 10 bases. Germline lookup yields CDR1 LGHDT and CDR2 YNNKEL (reference sequence). The CDR3 totals 14 residues.

This clone has a single count. The J gene is TRBJ2-1, the V gene TRBV28; TRBD1 aligns across 7 bases. In germline, CDR1 is MDHEN, CDR2 SYDVKM. Germline trimming cut 4 bases from V and 4 bases from J; bases unmatched to any gene: 10. CDR3 length: 16 residues. The CDR3 DNA sequence: TGTGCCAGCAGTTCACTAGGGGGCTCGGAGTACAATGAGCAGTTCTTC. Translation: CASSSLGGSEYNEQFF.

This sequence joins TRBV19 and TRBJ2-1; no clear D. This CDR3 is 13 amino acids long. V lost 7 bases and J 9 bases, leaving 16 bases between the germline ends. From germline, CDR1 is LNHDA and CDR2 SQIVND (reference sequence). In DNA form, the CDR3 reads TGTGCCAGTACCGGGTCTGAGTGGTTTGAGCAGTTCTTC. This gives the protein CASTGSEWFEQFF.

Comment on this clone: This sample also contains other DNA sequences that code for the same CDR3. The CDR3 DNA follows: TGCGCCAGCAGCTTGGACAGGGCCTACGAGCAGTACTTC. Its translation: CASSLDRAYEQYF. This chain links TRBV5-1 with TRBJ2-7; the D gene is possibly TRBD1 (6 bases). With 0 bases removed from V and 2 bases from J, the gap between germline ends came to 6 bases. The CDR3 extends over 13 amino acids. CDR1 and CDR2 from the germline V gene are SGHRS and YFSETQ.

This sequence joins TRBV7-2 and TRBJ2-1, with TRBD2 identical over 9 bases. From germline, CDR1 is SGHTA and CDR2 FQGNSA. The CDR3 sequence is 15 residues long. V lost 5 bases and J lost 8; bases outside the gene matches: 10. CDR3 sequence: CASSAREGRGDEQFF. The CDR3, as DNA: TGTGCCAGCAGCGCGCGGGAGGGCCGGGGCGATGAGCAGTTCTTC.

This chain links TRBV7-9 with TRBJ1-6, with D tentatively TRBD1 (5 bases). V was trimmed by 0 bases and J by 0 bases, leaving 12 bases between them. CDR3 size: 18 residues. CDR1 is SEHNR and CDR2 is FQNEAQ in the germline V gene (reference sequence). The CDR3 sequence is CASSLASGGSSYNSPLHF. The CDR3 coding sequence is TGTGCCAGCAGCTTAGCAAGCGGGGGGAGCTCCTATAATTCACCCCTCCACTTT.

The J gene is TRBJ2-7, the V gene TRBV6-6; D could derive from TRBD1 or TRBD2 (6 bases each). This CDR3 contains 16 residues. V shed 2 bases and J shed 6 bases, with 20 bases lying between them. Germline lookup yields CDR1 MNHNY and CDR2 SVGAGI (reference sequence). This CDR3 is CASSYGGTGGKGEQYF. The CDR3 DNA reads TGTGCCAGCAGTTACGGGGGGACCGGGGGCAAGGGCGAGCAGTACTTC.

The rearrangement links TRBV28 to TRBJ1-6, with 7 bases lining up with TRBD1. Germline values: CDR1 MDHEN, CDR2 SYDVKM. The V segment lost 5 bases and the J segment 10 bases; nucleotides outside the gene matches: 11. There are 15 residues in the CDR3. DNA for the CDR3: TGTGCCAGCAGTATACCGGGACAGTCGGGATCACCCCTCCACTTT. Its translation is CASSIPGQSGSPLHF.

The chain recombines TRBV7-2 with TRBJ1-1; D unclear. The CDR3 sequence is 13 residues long. Trimming cost V 8 bases and J 1 base, with 11 bases left between them. The germline gives CDR1 SGHTA, CDR2 FQGNSA. In DNA, the CDR3 is TGTGCCAGCCATTCACCGAGGAACACTGAAGCTTTCTTT. It is translated as CASHSPRNTEAFF.

This clone was recorded only once. V and J are TRBV5-1 and TRBJ2-5; TRBD1 matches 7 bases. This CDR3 has 14 amino acids. Germline CDR1 reads SGHRS; CDR2 reads YFSETQ. V lost 4 bases and J lost 0; bases outside the gene matches: 3. The CDR3 DNA reads as TGCGCCAGCAGCCTGGGGACAGACCAAGAGACCCAGTACTTC. Translated, it gives CASSLGTDQETQYF.

The CDR3 DNA follows: TGTGCCAGCAGCTTGGGACTTCTTGGGCAGTACTTC. It translates to CASSLGLLGQYF. The V gene is TRBV5-6, the J gene TRBJ2-7; D is uncertain. The length of the CDR3 is 12 residues. With 0 bases removed from V and 9 bases from J, the gap between germline ends came to 10 bases. Germline lookup yields CDR1 SGHDT and CDR2 YYEEEE.

The rearrangement uses TRBV28 and TRBJ1-1, with 9 bases lining up with TRBD1. Germline lookup yields CDR1 MDHEN and CDR2 SYDVKM. This CDR3 is built from 20 residues. Trimming at V came to 1 base and at J to 0 bases, leaving 15 bases not matched to a gene. The CDR3 reads CASSLSGTGYDPGMNTEAFF. In DNA, the CDR3 is TGTGCCAGCAGTTTATCCGGGACAGGGTATGATCCTGGGATGAACACTGAAGCTTTCTTT.